Listed here is a single TCR beta chain. The sample belongs to a study of sequential checkpoint blockade in melanoma. Treatment described: randomized to nivolumab then ipilimumab (arm A) or the reverse (arm B). Measured with immunoSEQ multiplex PCR; TCRdb has only the in-frame clones, and not every one. The sample holds 7,000 to 8,500 clones, roughly 60% seen once. The CDR3 contains 14 residues. CDR1 is MGHRA and CDR2 is YSYEKL in the germline V gene. Specimen: CD8+ T cells sorted from blood (inferred from file names), collected from a patient given nivolumab and ipilimumab in sequence. The sequence came from a human donor with melanoma. The chain carries TRBV4-1 and TRBJ2-5; 10 bases are a match to TRBD2. The end of the DNA aligns better with TRBJ2-7, so the J call may be wrong. CDR3 sequence reads: CASSQTSGIYEQYF. The CDR3 coding sequence is TGCGCCAGCAGCCAAACTAGCGGGATCTACGAGCAGTACTTC.